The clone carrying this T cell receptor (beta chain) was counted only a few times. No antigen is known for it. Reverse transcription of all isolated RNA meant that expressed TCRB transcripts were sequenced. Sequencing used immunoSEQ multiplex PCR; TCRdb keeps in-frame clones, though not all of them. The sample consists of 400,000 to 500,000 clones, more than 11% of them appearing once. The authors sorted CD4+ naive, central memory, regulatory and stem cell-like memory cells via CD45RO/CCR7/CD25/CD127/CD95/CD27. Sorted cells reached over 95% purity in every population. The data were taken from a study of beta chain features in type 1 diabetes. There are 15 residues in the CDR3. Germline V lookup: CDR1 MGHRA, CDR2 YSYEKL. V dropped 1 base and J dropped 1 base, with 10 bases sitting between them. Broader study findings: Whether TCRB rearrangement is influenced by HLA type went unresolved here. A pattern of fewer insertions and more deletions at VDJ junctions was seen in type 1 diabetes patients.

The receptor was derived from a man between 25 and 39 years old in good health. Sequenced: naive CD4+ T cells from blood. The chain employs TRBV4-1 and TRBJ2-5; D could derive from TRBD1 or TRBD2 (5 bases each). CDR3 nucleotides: TGCGCCAGCAGCCAAGGGCCGGGGACCCAAGAGACCCAGTACTTC. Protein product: CASSQGPGTQETQYF.